The clone carrying this T cell receptor (beta chain) was seen only once. This may arise from a read error, as a much more abundant clone is one base away. This sample stems from a study of blood T cells in healthy people across ages. The CDR3 sequence is 16 residues long. The J segment lost 8 bases and the V segment lost 4 bases, leaving 15 bases of the junction unmatched. Germline CDR1 and CDR2: SQVTM and ANQGSEA. The authors ran a second PCR of 7 to 11 cycles using a sample-barcoded 5' primer and a J-beta primer mix. TCRdb independently ran MiXCR on the 5' RACE reads; one entry per CDR3 protein. The sample yields about 1.1 million distinct CDR3 sequences, approximately 38% seen once.

The TCR sequence derives from a man younger than 35 in good health. The chain couples TRBV29-1 to TRBJ2-3; TRBD2 matches 10 bases. The sample consisted of blood. The CDR3 nucleotides read TGCAGCGTTGCGTTGCGACTAGCGGGCGGGGGAGGTACGCAGTATTTT. Its protein product is CSVALRLAGGGGTQYF.